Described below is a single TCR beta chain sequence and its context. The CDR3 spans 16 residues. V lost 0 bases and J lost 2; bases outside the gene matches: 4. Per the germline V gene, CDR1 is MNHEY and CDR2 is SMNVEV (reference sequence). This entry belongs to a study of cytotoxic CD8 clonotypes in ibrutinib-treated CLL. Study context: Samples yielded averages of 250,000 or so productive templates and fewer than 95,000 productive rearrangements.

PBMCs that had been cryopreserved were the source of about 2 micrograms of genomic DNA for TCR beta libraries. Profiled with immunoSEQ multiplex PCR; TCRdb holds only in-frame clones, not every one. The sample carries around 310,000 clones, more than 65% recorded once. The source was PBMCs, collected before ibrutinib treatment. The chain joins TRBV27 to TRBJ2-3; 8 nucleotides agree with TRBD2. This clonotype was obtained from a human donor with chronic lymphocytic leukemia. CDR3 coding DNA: TGTGCCAGCAGTTTATCGTCGGGGGGGTACACAGATACGCAGTATTTT. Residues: CASSLSSGGYTDTQYF.